This TCR beta chain appears in the sequencing data of a study of beta chain features in type 1 diabetes. Broader study findings: VDJ junctions sequenced from type 1 diabetes patients showed fewer insertions and more deletions. Short templates might get an advantage during PCR, and this would be equal in patients and controls. Type 1 diabetes patients had TCRB CDR3s that were shorter (moderately but significantly so) in all four CD4+ subsets.

V lost 8 bases to trimming and J lost 1 base, with 9 bases between them. The CDR3 runs 13 residues. The V gene's germline CDR1 is SGHTA and CDR2 FQGTGA. This clone showed up just a few times. The antigen remains undetermined. Other DNA sequences in the same sample also yield this CDR3. Sequencing targeted expressed TCRB transcripts, as all isolated RNA had been reverse transcribed. TCRdb keeps only in-frame clones here, not all; method: immunoSEQ multiplex PCR. The sample has around 180,000 clones; around 7.8% are singletons. Source material: central memory CD4+ T cells from blood. This rearrangement joins TRBV7-3 to TRBJ1-3, with D possibly TRBD1 on 5 matching bases. The origin of this receptor is a woman aged 40 to 49 with type 1 diabetes. CDR3 amino acids: CASGRGSGNTIYF. The CDR3 DNA reads as TGTGCCAGCGGGAGGGGATCTGGAAACACCATATATTTT.